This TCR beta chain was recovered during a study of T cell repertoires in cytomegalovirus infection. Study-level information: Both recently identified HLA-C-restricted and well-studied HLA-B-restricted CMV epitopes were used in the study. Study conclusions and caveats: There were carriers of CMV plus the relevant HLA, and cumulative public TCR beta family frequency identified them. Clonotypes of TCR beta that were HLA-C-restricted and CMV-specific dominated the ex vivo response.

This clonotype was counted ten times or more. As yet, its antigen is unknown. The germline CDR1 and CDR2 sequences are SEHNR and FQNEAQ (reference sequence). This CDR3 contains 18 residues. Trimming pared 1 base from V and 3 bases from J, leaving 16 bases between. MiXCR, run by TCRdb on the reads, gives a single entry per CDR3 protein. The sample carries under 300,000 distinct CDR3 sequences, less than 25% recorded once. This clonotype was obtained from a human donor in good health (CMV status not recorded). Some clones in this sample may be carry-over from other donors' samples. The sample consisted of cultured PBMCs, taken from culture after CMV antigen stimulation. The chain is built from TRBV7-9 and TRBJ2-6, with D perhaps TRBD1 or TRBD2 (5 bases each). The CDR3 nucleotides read TGTGCCAGCAGCTTAGATGGGACGGCCCCCTTTGGGGCCAACGTCCTGACTTTC. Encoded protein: CASSLDGTAPFGANVLTF.